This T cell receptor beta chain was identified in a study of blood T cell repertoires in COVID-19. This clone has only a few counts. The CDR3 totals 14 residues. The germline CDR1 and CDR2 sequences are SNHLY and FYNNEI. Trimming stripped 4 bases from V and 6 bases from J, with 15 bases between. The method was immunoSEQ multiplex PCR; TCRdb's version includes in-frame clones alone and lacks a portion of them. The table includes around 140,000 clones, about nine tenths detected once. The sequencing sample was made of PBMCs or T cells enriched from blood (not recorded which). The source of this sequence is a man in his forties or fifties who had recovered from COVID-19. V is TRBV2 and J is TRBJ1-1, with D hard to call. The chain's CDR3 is CASSGLSRVAEAFF. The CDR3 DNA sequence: TGTGCCAGCAGTGGCCTTTCGAGGGTAGCTGAAGCTTTCTTT.